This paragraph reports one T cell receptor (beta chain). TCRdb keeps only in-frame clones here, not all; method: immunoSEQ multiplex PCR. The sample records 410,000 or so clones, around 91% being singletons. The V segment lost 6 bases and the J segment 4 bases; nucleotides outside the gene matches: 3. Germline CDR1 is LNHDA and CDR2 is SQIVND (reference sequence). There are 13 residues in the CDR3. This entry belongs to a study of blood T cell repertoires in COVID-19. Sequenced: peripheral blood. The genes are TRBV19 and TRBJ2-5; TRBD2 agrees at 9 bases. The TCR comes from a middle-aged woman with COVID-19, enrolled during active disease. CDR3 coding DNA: TGTGCCAGTAGCGATAGCGGGGGAGAGACCCAGTACTTC. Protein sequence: CASSDSGGETQYF.